This is a list of T cell receptor beta chains from one sample in a study of vaccination effects on CD4 cells after COVID-19. Their antigens remain unidentified. Here immunoSEQ multiplex PCR was the method, and the copy in TCRdb shows in-frame clones only, minus some. The profile shows 20,000 to 25,000 clones, under 85% of them singletons. Sequencing was performed on CD4+ T cells from PBMCs cultured with HCoV-NL63 spike peptides, taken before COVID-19 vaccination. The receptors here all came from a human donor who received a COVID-19 vaccine. Both conserved end residues are part of each CDR3. Each record gives: D gene, J gene, clone size, V gene, CDR3 DNA, CDR3 protein. The D gene is left open where the match is weak. Clone size is not always given. Where it is, it says once, few, many or a class for expanded clones.

>-|TRBJ1-2|-|TRBV5-8
TGTGCCAGCAGCTTGATCCTCCAGGGAGGTACCTATGGCTACACCTTC
CASSLILQGGTYGYTF
>TRBD1|TRBJ1-5|-|TRBV6-5
TGTGCCAGCAGTAAGGACAGGGTTAGCAATCAGCCCCAGCATTTT
CASSKDRVSNQPQHF
>-|TRBJ2-1|-|TRBV9
TGTGCCAGCAGCGCCCCCCCGGGACCTCTCTTCTTC
CASSAPPGPLFF
>TRBD1|TRBJ2-7|-|TRBV4-3
TGCGCCAGCAGCCAAACCCTGACAGGGGACACCTACGAGCAGTACTTC
CASSQTLTGDTYEQYF
>-|TRBJ1-2|-|TRBV29-1
TGCAGCGTTGTCGAGGGTTATAAGGGCTATGGCTACACCTTC
CSVVEGYKGYGYTF
>-|TRBJ2-1|-|TRBV7-9
TGTGCCAGCAGCACCACTAGCAACGCCTACAATGAGCAGTTCTTC
CASSTTSNAYNEQFF
>TRBD2|TRBJ2-2|-|TRBV29-1
TGCAGCGTTGAGTGGCTAGCGGGAGGAGGGGAGCTGTTTTTT
CSVEWLAGGGELFF
>-|TRBJ1-5|-|TRBV27
TGTGCCAGCAGTCCCGGGTGGGGCAATCAGCCCCAGCATTTT
CASSPGWGNQPQHF
>TRBD1|TRBJ1-6|-|TRBV3-1/TRBV3-2
TGTGCCAGCAGCCCCTACCCGGGACAGGGGAATTCACCCCTCCACTTT
CASSPYPGQGNSPLHF
>-|TRBJ1-6|-|TRBV5-1
TGCGCCAGCAGCTTGGACCAGGTTAATTCACCCCTCCACTTT
CASSLDQVNSPLHF
>TRBD2|TRBJ2-1|-|TRBV9
TGTGCCAGCAGCTCCCCCGGGGGGAGAGGGAATGAGCAGTTCTTC
CASSSPGGRGNEQFF
>-|TRBJ1-2|-|TRBV28
TGTGCCAGCAGTTTTCCGGCTATGGGCTACACCTTC
CASSFPAMGYTF
>-|TRBJ2-3|-|TRBV7-6
TGTGCCAGCAGCTTAGCGGGGGCCAGCACAGATACGCAGTATTTT
CASSLAGASTDTQYF
>-|TRBJ1-1|-|TRBV20-1
TGCAGTGCTAGTGGTTCTGGGTTAGCTAACACTGAAGCTTTCTTT
CSASGSGLANTEAFF
>-|TRBJ2-3|-|TRBV6-2/TRBV6-3
TGTGCCAGCAGTTACCCAAGCTTTCGGGGCACAGATACGCAGTATTTT
CASSYPSFRGTDTQYF
>TRBD2|TRBJ2-5|-|TRBV5-1
TGCGCCAGCAGCGATAGCGGGGGGGAGACCCAGTACTTC
CASSDSGGETQYF
>-|TRBJ2-1|few|TRBV7-2
TGTGCCAGCAGCCCACCTCCAAATTCCTACAATGAGCAGTTCTTC
CASSPPPNSYNEQFF
>-|TRBJ1-2|-|TRBV10-2
TGCGCCAGCAGTGAGGGCAGAGACTATGGCTACACCTTC
CASSEGRDYGYTF
>TRBD1|TRBJ1-5|-|TRBV19
TGTGCCAGTAGTCCGTTGACAGGGGGCGCCGGTCAGCCCCAGCATTTT
CASSPLTGGAGQPQHF
>-|TRBJ1-2|medium-sized|TRBV6-2/TRBV6-3
TGTGCCAGCAGTTACTCGATTGGAGGGCAAGGTGGCTACACCTTC
CASSYSIGGQGGYTF
>-|TRBJ1-3|-|TRBV28
TGTGCCAGCAGGCGGAGTAACCGCTCTGGAAACACCATATATTTT
CASRRSNRSGNTIYF
>TRBD1|TRBJ1-5|-|TRBV7-2
TGTGCCAGCAGCTTAGCGACAGGGAAGCCCCAGCATTTT
CASSLATGKPQHF
>-|TRBJ2-7|-|TRBV28
TGTGCCAGCAGTTTAAGGGTTCTCGAGCAGTACTTC
CASSLRVLEQYF
>-|TRBJ2-1|-|TRBV29-1
TGCAGCGTTGAAGACGTCGGGACAGCGGGATACAATGAGCAGTTCTTC
CSVEDVGTAGYNEQFF
>-|TRBJ1-2|-|TRBV4-1
TGCGCCAGCAGCCAAGAAAAACGAAGGTCGGGGGGCTACACCTTC
CASSQEKRRSGGYTF
>-|TRBJ2-7|-|TRBV6-5
TGTGCCAGCACAGCAGGCAACGCCTACGAGCAGTACTTC
CASTAGNAYEQYF
>TRBD2|TRBJ2-1|once|TRBV24-1
TGTGCCACCAGTGATTTGCCCTCGGGAGGGCCGCAAGATGAGCAGTTCTTC
CATSDLPSGGPQDEQFF
>TRBD2|TRBJ2-1|-|TRBV6-5
TGTGCCAGCAGTCCTAGCGGGAGGGCCTTCAATGAGCAGTTCTTC
CASSPSGRAFNEQFF
>TRBD2|TRBJ2-3|-|TRBV5-1
TGCGCCAGCAGCACGGGACTAGCGGAGTATAGCACAGATACGCAGTATTTT
CASSTGLAEYSTDTQYF